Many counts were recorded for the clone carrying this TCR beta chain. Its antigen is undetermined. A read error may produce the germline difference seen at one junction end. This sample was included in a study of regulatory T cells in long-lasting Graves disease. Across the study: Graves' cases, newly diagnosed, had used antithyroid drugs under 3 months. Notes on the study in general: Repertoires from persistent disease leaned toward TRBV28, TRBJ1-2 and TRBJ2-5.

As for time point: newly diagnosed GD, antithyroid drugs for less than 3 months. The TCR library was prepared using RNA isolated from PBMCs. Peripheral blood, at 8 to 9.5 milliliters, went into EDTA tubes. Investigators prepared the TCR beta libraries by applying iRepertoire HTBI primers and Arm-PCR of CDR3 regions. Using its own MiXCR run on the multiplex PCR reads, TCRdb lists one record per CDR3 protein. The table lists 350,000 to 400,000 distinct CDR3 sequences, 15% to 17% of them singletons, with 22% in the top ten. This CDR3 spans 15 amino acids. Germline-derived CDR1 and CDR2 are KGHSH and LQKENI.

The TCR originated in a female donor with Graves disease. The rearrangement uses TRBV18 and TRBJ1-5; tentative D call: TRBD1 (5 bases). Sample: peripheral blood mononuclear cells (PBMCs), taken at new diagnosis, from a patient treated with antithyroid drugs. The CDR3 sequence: CASSPTDSSDQPQHF. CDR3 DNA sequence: TGTGCCAGCTCACCAACTGACAGTAGCGATCAGCCCCAGCATTTT.